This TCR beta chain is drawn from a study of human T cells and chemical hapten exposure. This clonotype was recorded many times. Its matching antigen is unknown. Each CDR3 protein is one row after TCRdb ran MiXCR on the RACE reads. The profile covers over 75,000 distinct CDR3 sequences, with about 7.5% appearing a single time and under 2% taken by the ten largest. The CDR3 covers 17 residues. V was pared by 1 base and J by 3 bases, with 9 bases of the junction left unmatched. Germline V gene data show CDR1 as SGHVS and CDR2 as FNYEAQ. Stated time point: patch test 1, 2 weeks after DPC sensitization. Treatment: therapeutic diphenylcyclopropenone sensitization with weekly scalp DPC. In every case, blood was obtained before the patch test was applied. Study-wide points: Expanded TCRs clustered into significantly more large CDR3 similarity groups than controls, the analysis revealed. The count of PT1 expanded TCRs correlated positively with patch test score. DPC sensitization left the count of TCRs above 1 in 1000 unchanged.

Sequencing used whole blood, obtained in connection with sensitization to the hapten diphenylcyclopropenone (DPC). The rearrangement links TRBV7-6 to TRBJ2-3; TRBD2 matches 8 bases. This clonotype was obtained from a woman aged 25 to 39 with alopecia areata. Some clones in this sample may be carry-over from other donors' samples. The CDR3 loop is CASSLGPGLGRTDTQYF. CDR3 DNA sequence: TGTGCCAGCAGCTTAGGGCCGGGACTAGGCAGGACAGATACGCAGTATTTT.